The 20 T cell receptor beta chains presented below share a single source sample, sequenced in a study of blood T cells in healthy people across ages. A J-beta primer mix and a sample-barcoded 5' primer were used in a second PCR of about 6 to 12 cycles. TCRdb re-analysed the 5' RACE reads in MiXCR, keeping a single row per CDR3 protein. This table has 1 million or so distinct CDR3 sequences, about 25% appearing once. These data are also associated with another study on T cells of mothers and their children.

Material: blood. Every receptor here comes from a girl between 2 and 10 years old in good health.

As regards this clonotype: Germline and junction disagree at one end, which may indicate a read error. The V and J genes are TRBV2 and TRBJ1-2; D possibly corresponds to TRBD1 (5 bases). The CDR3 sequence is 14 residues long. Per germline, CDR1 SNHLY and CDR2 FYNNEI. The CDR3 here is CVSRTGTGNYGYTF. The CDR3 bases are TGTGTCAGCCGGACCGGGACCGGAAACTATGGCTACACCTTC.

This clonotype was counted only a few times. The genes are TRBV7-3 and TRBJ2-3; either TRBD1 or TRBD2 may fit D (7 bases each). V lost 6 bases, J lost 3 bases, and 16 bases lay in between. The V gene's germline CDR1 is SGHTA and CDR2 FQGTGA. The CDR3 has 15 residues. CDR3 sequence (DNA): TGTGCCAGCAGACAAACAGGGGAGGGGACAGATACGCAGTATTTT. Its translation: CASRQTGEGTDTQYF.

The genes are TRBV24-1 and TRBJ2-5; D is ambiguous. The germline gives CDR1 KGHDR, CDR2 SFDVKD. The V end lost 5 bases, the J end lost 0 bases, and 6 bases lay between the germline ends. The CDR3 totals 13 residues. The CDR3 spells CATSGDNQETQYF. CDR3 nucleotide sequence: TGTGCCACCAGTGGAGACAACCAAGAGACCCAGTACTTC.

This clonotype has only a few counts. V gene TRBV7-6 combines with J gene TRBJ2-5; D unclear. The V gene's germline CDR1 is SGHVS and CDR2 FNYEAQ. CDR3 length: 14 amino acids. V was shortened by 2 bases and J by 4 bases, with 11 bases between the two germline ends. In DNA, the CDR3 is TGTGCCAGCAGCTTATGGTCGGACGCAGAGACCCAGTACTTC. It specifies CASSLWSDAETQYF.

A note on this clonotype: Germline and junction disagree at one end, which may indicate a read error. V is TRBV27 and J is TRBJ2-6, with D possibly matching TRBD1 (6 bases). The CDR3 runs to 16 residues. Looked up from germline, CDR1 is MNHEY and CDR2 is SMNVEV (reference sequence). For the CDR3, the DNA is TGCGCCAGCAAGACAGTACAATCTCTGGGGGCCAACGCCCTGACTTTC. Protein sequence: CASKTVQSLGANALTF.

Notes on this clonotype: The junction does not match germline at one end; this may be a read error. The chain combines TRBV12-3 or TRBV12-4 with TRBJ2-4, with D unresolved. The CDR3 contains 11 residues. The CDR3 nucleotides are TGTGCCAGCAGTTCTGGCGGCCGATTTAACTTC. This codes for CASSSGGRFNF.

The sample holds many counts of this clonotype. The gene calls are TRBV12-3 or TRBV12-4 and TRBJ2-5; D is unclear. The CDR3 runs 12 residues. V was pared by 6 bases and J by 1 base, with 6 bases between. The CDR3 bases are TGTGCCAGCAGCTCGCTCCAAGAGACCCAGTACTTC. Amino acids: CASSSLQETQYF.

The chain combines TRBV4-2 with TRBJ1-4, with 7 nucleotides matching TRBD1. CDR1 is LGHNA and CDR2 is YNFKEQ in the germline V gene. The CDR3 consists of 15 residues. With V trimmed by 0 bases and J by 8 bases, 6 bases remained unmatched. CDR3 sequence: CASSQEQGSEEKLFF. CDR3 nucleotide sequence: TGTGCCAGCAGCCAAGAACAGGGGAGTGAGGAAAAACTGTTTTTT.

A few counts support this clonotype. This sequence joins TRBV29-1 and TRBJ1-2, with D possibly matching TRBD1 (5 bases). Trimming shortened V by 6 bases and J by 4 bases, and 12 bases separated the two germline ends. The germline V gene has CDR1 SQVTM and CDR2 ANQGSEA. CDR3 length: 12 residues. This chain's CDR3 is CSVKTDSYGYTF. The CDR3 nucleotides are TGCAGCGTAAAGACAGACAGCTATGGCTACACCTTC.

This clonotype showed up just a few times. J is TRBJ2-1 and V is TRBV28; TRBD2 matches 9 bases. V was clipped by 3 bases and J by 3 bases; unmatched bases: 6. The CDR3 spans 16 residues. Germline V gene lookup returns CDR1 MDHEN and CDR2 SYDVKM. This chain's CDR3 is CASSLALAGIYNEQFF. In nucleotides, the CDR3 is TGTGCCAGCAGTTTGGCCCTAGCGGGAATCTACAATGAGCAGTTCTTC.

The chain has TRBV5-6 and TRBJ2-3, with 9 bases fitting TRBD1. There are 15 residues in the CDR3. V shed 3 bases, J shed 3 bases, and the junction held 5 bases outside the gene matches. CDR1 and CDR2 from the germline V gene are SGHDT and YYEEEE. CDR3 bases: TGTGCCAGCAGCTACGGACAGGGGACGACAGATACGCAGTATTTT. This sequence encodes CASSYGQGTTDTQYF.

The chain has TRBV4-2 and TRBJ2-2; D is uncertain. Germline V gene lookup returns CDR1 LGHNA and CDR2 YNFKEQ. The length of the CDR3 is 17 residues. V was cut by 3 bases and J by 1 base, with 15 bases left in between. CDR3 DNA sequence: TGTGCCAGCAGCCAGGACGTCGCTCGAGGGAACACCGGGGAGCTGTTTTTT. Its protein is CASSQDVARGNTGELFF.

The sample holds a few counts of this clonotype. J is TRBJ2-4 and V is TRBV5-6; 7 positions agree with TRBD1. CDR1 and CDR2 (germline): SGHDT, YYEEEE. V trimming: 5 bases; J trimming: 9 bases; junction bases outside the gene matches: 8. CDR3 length: 13 residues. CDR3 in DNA: TGTGCCAGCAGTTCTACAGGGGCCAGCATTCAGTACTTC. Protein product: CASSSTGASIQYF.

The rearrangement uses TRBV4-1 and TRBJ2-5, with 10 bases fitting TRBD2. The junction had 2 bases not matched to a gene; V was cut back by 1 base and J by 3 bases. The CDR3 totals 15 residues. Germline CDR1 reads MGHRA; CDR2 reads YSYEKL. CDR3 region: CASSQVTSGKETQYF. CDR3 nucleotide sequence: TGCGCCAGCAGCCAAGTTACTAGCGGGAAAGAGACCCAGTACTTC.

This clonotype has only a few counts. The chain joins TRBV11-1 to TRBJ2-1; tentative D call: TRBD1 (6 bases). CDR1 is SGHAT and CDR2 is FQDESV in the germline V gene (reference sequence). This CDR3 is 19 amino acids long. Trimming pared 1 base from V and 0 bases from J, leaving 19 bases between. The CDR3 protein is CASSLVTDRIFYSYNEQFF. As DNA, the CDR3 is TGTGCCAGCAGCTTAGTGACGGACAGAATTTTTTACTCCTACAATGAGCAGTTCTTC.

This clonotype was counted between two and nine times. The chain is built from TRBV12-3 or TRBV12-4 and TRBJ2-5; tentative D call: TRBD2 (5 bases). The J call may be in error: the DNA end matches TRBJ2-1 better. The CDR3 has 13 residues. The CDR3 DNA is TGTGCCAGCAGTACCTCACTAGATAGTGAGCAGTTCTTC. Amino acid sequence: CASSTSLDSEQFF.

This clonotype was counted a few times. V and J are TRBV7-9 and TRBJ2-5; 7 bases fit TRBD2. Matching the DNA end better, TRBJ2-1 makes the J call doubtful. The germline V gene encodes CDR1 SEHNR and CDR2 FQNEAQ (reference sequence). This CDR3 comprises 14 residues. CDR3 loop: CASSSGTNGNEQFF. As DNA, the CDR3 is TGTGCCAGCAGCTCCGGGACTAATGGCAATGAGCAGTTCTTC.

The chain joins TRBV6-5 to TRBJ1-4; D is unresolved. Trimming cost V 6 bases and J 0 bases, with 5 bases left between them. Per the germline V gene, CDR1 is MNHEY and CDR2 is SVGAGI. The CDR3 runs 13 residues. CDR3 DNA: TGTGCCAGCAGAGTTGCAACTAATGAAAAACTGTTTTTT. Its translation is CASRVATNEKLFF.

J is TRBJ2-1 and V is TRBV20-1; 10 bases agree with TRBD2. Germline trimming cut 0 bases from V and 0 bases from J; bases unmatched to any gene: 14. CDR3 length equals 20 residues. Germline V lookup: CDR1 DFQATT, CDR2 SNEGSKA (reference sequence). For the CDR3, the DNA is TGCAGTGCTAGAGATAGCGCGGCTAGCGGGGGCCCCAGCTCCTACAATGAGCAGTTCTTC. Translating gives CSARDSAASGGPSSYNEQFF.

The chain joins TRBV5-1 to TRBJ1-2; D possibly corresponds to TRBD1 (6 bases). The CDR3 contains 14 residues. V was trimmed by 0 bases and J by 3 bases, leaving 9 bases between them. The V gene's germline CDR1 is SGHRS and CDR2 YFSETQ. The CDR3 coding sequence is TGCGCCAGCAGCTTGGCGGACAGAGACTATGGCTACACCTTC. Encoded protein: CASSLADRDYGYTF.